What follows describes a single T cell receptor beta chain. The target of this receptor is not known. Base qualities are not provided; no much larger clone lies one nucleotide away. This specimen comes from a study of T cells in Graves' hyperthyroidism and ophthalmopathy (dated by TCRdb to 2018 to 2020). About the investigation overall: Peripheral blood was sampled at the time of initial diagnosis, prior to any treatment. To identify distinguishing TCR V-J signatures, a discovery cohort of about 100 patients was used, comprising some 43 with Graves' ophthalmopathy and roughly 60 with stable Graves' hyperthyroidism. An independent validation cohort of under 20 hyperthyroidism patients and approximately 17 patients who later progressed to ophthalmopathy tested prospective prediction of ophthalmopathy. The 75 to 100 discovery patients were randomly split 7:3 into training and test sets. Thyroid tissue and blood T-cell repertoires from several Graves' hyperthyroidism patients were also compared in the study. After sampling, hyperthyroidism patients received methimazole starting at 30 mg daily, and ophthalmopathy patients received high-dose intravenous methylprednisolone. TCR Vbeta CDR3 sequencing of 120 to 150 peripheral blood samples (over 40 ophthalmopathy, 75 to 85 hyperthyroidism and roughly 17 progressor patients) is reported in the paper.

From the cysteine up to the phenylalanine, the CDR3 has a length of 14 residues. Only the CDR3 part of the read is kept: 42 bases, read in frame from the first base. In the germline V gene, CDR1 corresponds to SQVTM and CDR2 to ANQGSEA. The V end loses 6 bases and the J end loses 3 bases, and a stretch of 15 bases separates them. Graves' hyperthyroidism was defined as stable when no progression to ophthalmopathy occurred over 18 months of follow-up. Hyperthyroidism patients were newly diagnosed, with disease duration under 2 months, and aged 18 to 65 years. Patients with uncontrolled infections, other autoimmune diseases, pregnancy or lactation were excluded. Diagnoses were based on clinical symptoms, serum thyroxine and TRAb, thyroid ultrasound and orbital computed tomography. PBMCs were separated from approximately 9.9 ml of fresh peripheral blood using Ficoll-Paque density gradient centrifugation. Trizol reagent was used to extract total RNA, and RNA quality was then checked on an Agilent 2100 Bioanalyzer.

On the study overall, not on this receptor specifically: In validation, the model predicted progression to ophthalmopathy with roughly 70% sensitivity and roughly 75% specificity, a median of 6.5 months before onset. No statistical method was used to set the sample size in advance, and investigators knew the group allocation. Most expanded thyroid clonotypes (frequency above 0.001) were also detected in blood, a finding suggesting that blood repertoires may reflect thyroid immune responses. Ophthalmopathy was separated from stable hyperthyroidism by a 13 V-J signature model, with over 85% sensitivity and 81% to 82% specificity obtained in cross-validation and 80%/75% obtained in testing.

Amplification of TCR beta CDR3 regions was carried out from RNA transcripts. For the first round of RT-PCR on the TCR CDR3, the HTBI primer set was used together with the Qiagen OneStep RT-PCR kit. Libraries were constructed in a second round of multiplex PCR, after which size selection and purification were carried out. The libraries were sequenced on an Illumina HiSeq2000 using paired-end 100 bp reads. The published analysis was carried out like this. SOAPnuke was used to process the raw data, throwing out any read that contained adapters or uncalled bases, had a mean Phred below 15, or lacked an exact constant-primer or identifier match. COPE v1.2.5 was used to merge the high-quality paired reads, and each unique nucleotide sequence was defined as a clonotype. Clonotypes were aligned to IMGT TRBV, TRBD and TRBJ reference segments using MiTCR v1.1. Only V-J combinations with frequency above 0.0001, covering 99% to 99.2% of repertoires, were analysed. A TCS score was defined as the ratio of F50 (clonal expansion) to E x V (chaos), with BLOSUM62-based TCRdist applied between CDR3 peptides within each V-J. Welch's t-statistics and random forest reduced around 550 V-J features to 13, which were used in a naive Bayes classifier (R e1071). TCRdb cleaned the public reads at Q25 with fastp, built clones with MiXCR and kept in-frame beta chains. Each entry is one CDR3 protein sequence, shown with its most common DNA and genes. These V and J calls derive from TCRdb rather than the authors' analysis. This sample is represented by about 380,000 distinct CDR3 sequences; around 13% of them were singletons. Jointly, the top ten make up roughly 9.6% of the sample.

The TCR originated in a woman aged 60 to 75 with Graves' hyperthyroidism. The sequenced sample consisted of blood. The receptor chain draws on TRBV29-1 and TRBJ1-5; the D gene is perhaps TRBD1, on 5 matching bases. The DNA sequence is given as TGCAGCGTAACAGGAGACGGCCTCAATCAGCCCCAGCATTTT. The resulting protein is CSVTGDGLNQPQHF.